The source of this T cell receptor (beta chain) is a study of blood T cell repertoires in COVID-19. On the study more broadly: The United States, Italy and Spain were the sources of the acute and convalescent COVID-19 samples. T cells, B-cell-depleted T cells, or PBMCs supplied cDNA or gDNA.

Germline trimming cut 2 bases from V and 2 bases from J; bases unmatched to any gene: 6. The germline CDR1 and CDR2 sequences are GTSNPN and SVGIG (reference sequence). CDR3 length equals 16 residues. Original processing methods: Amplification with reference gene primers provided the estimates of nucleated cell counts. TCRdb keeps only in-frame clones here, not all; method: immunoSEQ multiplex PCR. The D gene and trimming were derived from the DNA, and the V and J assignments and clone size from that table. Of approximately 190,000 clones listed, roughly 91% are singletons. The sample taken for sequencing was peripheral blood. This chain links TRBV30 with TRBJ2-1; 10 bases align to TRBD2. The TCR sequence derives from a man between 40 and 49 years old with active or convalescent COVID-19. For the CDR3, the DNA is TGTGCCTGGAGTCTGGCTAGCGGGGGTACCTACAATGAGCAGTTCTTC. Encoded protein: CAWSLASGGTYNEQFF.